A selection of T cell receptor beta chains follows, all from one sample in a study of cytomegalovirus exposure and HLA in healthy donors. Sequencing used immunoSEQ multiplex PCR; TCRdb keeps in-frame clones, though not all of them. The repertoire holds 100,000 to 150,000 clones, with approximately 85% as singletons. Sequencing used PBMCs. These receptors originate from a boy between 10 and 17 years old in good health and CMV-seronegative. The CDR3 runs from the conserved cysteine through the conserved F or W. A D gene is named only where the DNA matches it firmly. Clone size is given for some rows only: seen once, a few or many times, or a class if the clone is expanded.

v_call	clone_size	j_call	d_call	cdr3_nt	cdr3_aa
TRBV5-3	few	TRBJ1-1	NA	TGTGCCAGAAGCTTCTTCAGGGGAAGGGGGAACACTGAAGCTTTCTTT	CARSFFRGRGNTEAFF
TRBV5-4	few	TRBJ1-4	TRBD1	TGTGCCAGCAGCACCGGGACAGTTCCTGAAAAACTGTTTTTT	CASSTGTVPEKLFF
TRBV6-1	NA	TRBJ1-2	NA	TGTGCCAGCAGTGAACTCGCGAGGGACAATAATGGCTACACCTTC	CASSELARDNNGYTF
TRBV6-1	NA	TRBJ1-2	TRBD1	TGTGCCAGCACCCGGGACAGGGCAGGCTACACCTTC	CASTRDRAGYTF
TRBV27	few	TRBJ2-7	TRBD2	TGTGCCAGCAAGCCGGGGGGGGGTCCCGGTCGTTTCTACGAGCAGTACTTC	CASKPGGGPGRFYEQYF
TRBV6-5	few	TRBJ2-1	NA	TGTGCCAGCAGTACTGGCCTCGGGAATGAGCAGTTCTTC	CASSTGLGNEQFF
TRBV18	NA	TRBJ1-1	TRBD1	TGTGCCAGCTCACCCGGGACAGGGGGGACGAACACTGAAGCTTTCTTT	CASSPGTGGTNTEAFF
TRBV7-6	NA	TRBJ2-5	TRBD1	TGTGCCAGCAGCCATAACAGGGGGCGACTTCGGGAGCAGTACTTC	CASSHNRGRLREQYF
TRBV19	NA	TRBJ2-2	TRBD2	TGTGCCAGTAGGAGGGGACTAGCGGGGGACACCGGGGAGCTGTTTTTT	CASRRGLAGDTGELFF
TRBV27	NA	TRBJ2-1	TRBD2	TGTGCCAGCAGCCTCCTAGCGGGAGGGCCGTGGGAGCAGTTCTTC	CASSLLAGGPWEQFF
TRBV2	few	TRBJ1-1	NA	TGTGCCAGCAGTACCCTCGAGGGCATGAACACTGAAGCTTTCTTT	CASSTLEGMNTEAFF
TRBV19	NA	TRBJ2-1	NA	TGTGCCAGTAGCGGGAGCTCCTACAATGAGCAGTTCTTC	CASSGSSYNEQFF
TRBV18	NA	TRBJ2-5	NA	TGTGCCAGCTCACCAGTACTCGGGACTTATCAAGAGACCCAGTACTTC	CASSPVLGTYQETQYF
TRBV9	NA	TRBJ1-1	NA	TGTGCCAGCAGCGTGGGCAGGGGCACTGAAGCTTTCTTT	CASSVGRGTEAFF
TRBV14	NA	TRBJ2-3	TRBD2	TGTGCCAGCAGCCTAGCGGGAGCCCCAGATACGCAGTATTTT	CASSLAGAPDTQYF
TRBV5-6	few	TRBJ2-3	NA	TGTGCCAGCAGCTTGTATTTCACAGATACGCAGTATTTT	CASSLYFTDTQYF
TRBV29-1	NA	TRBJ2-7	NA	TGCAGCGTTGAAACAGGGCAGTCGGACGAGCAGTACTTC	CSVETGQSDEQYF
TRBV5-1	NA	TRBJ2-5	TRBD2	TGCGCCAGCAGCTTGGTAGTTGGGACTAGCGGCCAAGAGACCCAGTACTTC	CASSLVVGTSGQETQYF
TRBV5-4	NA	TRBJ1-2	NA	TGTGCCAGCAGCTTACCCACGAGCGGCTACACCTTC	CASSLPTSGYTF
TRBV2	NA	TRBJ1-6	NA	TGTGCCAGCAGTGAAGACCCGGTCCTAATCCCACCCCTCCACTTT	CASSEDPVLIPPLHF
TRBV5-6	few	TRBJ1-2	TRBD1	TGTGCCAGCATCGACAGGGGAAAAAGCTATGGCTACACCTTC	CASIDRGKSYGYTF
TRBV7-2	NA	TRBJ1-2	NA	TGTGCCAGCAGCTTAGTTCCGACAGAAAACTATGGCTACACCTTC	CASSLVPTENYGYTF
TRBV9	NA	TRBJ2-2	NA	TGTGCCAGCAGCCCACGCGGGACGGCGACCGGGGAGCTGTTTTTT	CASSPRGTATGELFF
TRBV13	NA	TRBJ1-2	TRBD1	TGTGCCAGCAGCTTACTTGACAGGGGGCATCGTGGCTACACCTTC	CASSLLDRGHRGYTF
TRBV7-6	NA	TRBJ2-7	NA	TGTGCCAGCAGCTTGAACAGGTTATACGAGCAGTACTTC	CASSLNRLYEQYF
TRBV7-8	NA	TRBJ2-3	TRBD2	TGTGCCAGCGAGGGACTAGCGAAAGATACGCAGTATTTT	CASEGLAKDTQYF
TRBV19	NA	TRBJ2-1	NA	TGTGCCAGTAGCCTGGCCGTTGGACGGAGGGACGCTGAGCAGTTCTTC	CASSLAVGRRDAEQFF
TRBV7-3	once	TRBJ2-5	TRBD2	TGTGCCAGCAGCTTTAGCGGGGGGCCTCAAGAGACCCAGTACTTC	CASSFSGGPQETQYF
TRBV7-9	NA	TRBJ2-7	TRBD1	TGTGCCAGCAGCTTAGCGCTGGGACAGGGGAGAGCCTACGAGCAGTACTTC	CASSLALGQGRAYEQYF
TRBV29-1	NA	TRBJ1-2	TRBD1	TGCAGCGTTGAAGCAACGGGACAGAGCTATGGCTACCCCTTC	CSVEATGQSYGYPF
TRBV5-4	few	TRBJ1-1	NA	TGTGCCAGCAGCTATACGCGGGACACTGAAGCTTTCTTT	CASSYTRDTEAFF
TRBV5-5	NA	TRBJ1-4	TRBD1	TGTGCCAGCAGCCCCCGGCAGGGGGAGAGTGAAAAACTGTTTTTT	CASSPRQGESEKLFF
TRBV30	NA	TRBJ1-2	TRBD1	TGTGCCTGGAGTGTAGCGGACAGGGACTTCTATGGCTACACCTTC	CAWSVADRDFYGYTF
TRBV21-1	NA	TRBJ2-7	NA	TGTGCCAGCAGCAAAGGACGGGTAGCGGGAGTCTACGAGCAGTACTTC	CASSKGRVAGVYEQYF